This T cell receptor (beta chain) is from a study of T cells after yellow fever vaccination. This clonotype was detected many times. The antigen remains undetermined. Study results and caveats: Only a small proportion of the clonotypes turned up in both the CD4 and the CD8 compartments, likely arising from convergent recombination. Post-booster reappearance was seen for most primary-vaccination clones (nearly 97% CD4, around 91% CD8).

TCR cDNA, made by 5'RACE template switching, carried an added universal primer site and UMIs. A single record per CDR3 protein comes from TCRdb applying MiXCR to the 5' RACE reads. Here the sample spans 300,000 to 400,000 distinct CDR3 sequences, under 15% being singletons. V lost 1 base and J lost 0, with 7 bases in between. Looked up from germline, CDR1 is LGHDT and CDR2 is YNNKEL (reference sequence). This CDR3 region has 14 residues. The chain links TRBV3-1 to TRBJ2-7; no firm D call. Source: CD4+ T cells sorted from PBMCs, taken 15 days after the yellow fever booster vaccination. The clonotype comes from a man younger than 35 who received the YFV17D yellow fever vaccine. CDR3 coding DNA: TGTGCCAGCAGCCAAGTTCCGGCCTCCTACGAGCAGTACTTC. It encodes CASSQVPASYEQYF.